This is a list of T cell receptor beta chains from one sample in a study of blood T cells in healthy people across ages. TCRdb itself ran the 5' RACE reads through MiXCR, one entry per CDR3 protein. The profile shows 850,000 to 1,000,000 distinct CDR3 sequences, around 54% of them singletons. The sequenced sample was blood. These receptors originate from a woman aged 55-69 years in good health. Each CDR3 is given with its conserved first and last residue. The D gene is left open where the match is weak. Size values are once, few and many counts, or a class for expanded clones, and some rows have none.

TRBJ2-3	TRBV20-1	few	.	CSARPSSTPTDTDTQYF	TGCAGTGCTAGGCCGTCTAGTACCCCCACCGACACAGATACGCAGTATTTT
TRBJ1-5	TRBV2	few	.	CASRPLEGGNQPQHF	TGTGCCAGCCGTCCCTTAGAGGGCGGCAATCAGCCCCAGCATTTT
TRBJ1-2	TRBV7-9	many	TRBD1	CASSQTGTGVGGYTF	TGTGCCAGCAGCCAGACCGGGACAGGGGTTGGTGGCTACACCTTC
TRBJ1-6	TRBV29-1	.	TRBD1	CSVSGGQNSPLHF	TGCAGCGTTTCTGGGGGACAGAATTCACCCCTCCACTTT
TRBJ2-3	TRBV28	.	.	CASSRQPDTQYF	TGTGCCAGCAGTAGGCAGCCAGATACGCAGTATTTT
TRBJ2-3	TRBV2	.	.	CASSEQGWGTDTQYF	TGTGCCAGCAGTGAACAGGGGTGGGGTACAGATACGCAGTATTTT
TRBJ1-4	TRBV21-1	few	.	CASSKDRDHNEKLFF	TGTGCCAGCAGCAAAGACCGGGACCACAATGAAAAACTGTTTTTT
TRBJ2-2	TRBV6-2/TRBV6-3	.	.	CASNRARGELFF	TGTGCCAGCAACCGGGCCCGCGGGGAGCTGTTTTTT
TRBJ1-3	TRBV29-1	.	.	CSVSKRGKTGNTIYF	TGCAGCGTCTCTAAACGAGGGAAGACAGGAAACACCATATATTTT
TRBJ2-3	TRBV7-2	few	.	CASSLWSGETDTQYF	TGTGCCAGCAGCTTATGGTCGGGAGAAACAGATACGCAGTATTTT
TRBJ2-7	TRBV28	.	TRBD2	CASSCEAGGSYEQYF	TGTGCCAGCAGCTGCGAGGCGGGAGGCTCCTACGAGCAGTACTTC
TRBJ2-7	TRBV7-9	.	TRBD2	CAISASEGLAGVDEQYF	TGTGCCATCAGCGCCTCGGAGGGACTAGCGGGAGTCGACGAGCAGTACTTC
TRBJ2-2	TRBV15	.	.	CATSREGGKYTGELFF	TGTGCCACCAGCAGAGAGGGAGGAAAGTACACCGGGGAGCTGTTTTTT
TRBJ2-5	TRBV10-1	.	TRBD1	CASSEGDRVPYF	TGCGCCAGCAGTGAGGGGGACAGGGTACCGTACTTC
TRBJ2-1	TRBV12-3/TRBV12-4	.	.	CASSLGPKETQFF	TGTGCCAGCAGTCTCGGACCAAAAGAGACCCAGTTCTTC
TRBJ2-1	TRBV5-1	.	TRBD2	CASSYGLAGQYNEQFF	TGCGCCAGCAGCTATGGGCTAGCGGGACAATACAATGAGCAGTTCTTC
TRBJ2-7	TRBV5-1	.	TRBD1	CASSFATGANEQYF	TGCGCCAGCAGCTTCGCGACAGGGGCTAACGAGCAGTACTTC
TRBJ2-7	TRBV6-2/TRBV6-3	few	.	CASSPRREQYF	TGTGCCAGCAGTCCCCGACGCGAGCAGTACTTC
TRBJ2-7	TRBV7-2	.	TRBD1	CASTTEGDSYSYEQYF	TGTGCCAGCACCACCGAGGGGGACAGCTACTCCTACGAGCAGTACTTC
TRBJ2-7	TRBV20-1	.	.	CSAKQGGYDEQYF	TGCAGTGCCAAACAGGGAGGTTACGACGAGCAGTACTTC
TRBJ2-1	TRBV5-6	.	TRBD1	CASSTDRVVWYNEQFF	TGTGCCAGCAGCACGGACAGGGTGGTGTGGTACAATGAGCAGTTCTTC
TRBJ2-3	TRBV7-6	.	.	CASSHITSGIGTDTQYF	TGTGCCAGCAGCCATATTACCTCCGGAATAGGTACAGATACGCAGTATTTT
TRBJ2-5	TRBV24-1	few	TRBD1	CATGTGVKGETQYF	TGTGCCACCGGGACAGGGGTTAAAGGAGAGACCCAGTACTTC
TRBJ2-3	TRBV20-1	.	TRBD2	CSATGTTTDTQYF	TGCAGTGCTACAGGGACTACTACAGATACGCAGTATTTT
TRBJ1-4	TRBV6-6	.	TRBD1	CASSYEPGQKGLFF	TGTGCCAGCAGTTACGAACCGGGACAGAAAGGACTGTTTTTT
TRBJ2-3	TRBV7-3	.	.	CASSLSPGWGTDTQYF	TGTGCCAGCAGCTTAAGTCCGGGATGGGGCACAGATACGCAGTATTTT
TRBJ2-6	TRBV12-3/TRBV12-4	few	.	CASSSSYSGANVLTF	TGTGCCAGCAGCTCGTCCTACTCTGGGGCCAACGTCCTGACTTTC
TRBJ2-3	TRBV18	.	TRBD1	CASSRRIRQGTPTDTQYF	TGTGCCAGCTCACGCCGTATTCGACAGGGGACCCCCACAGATACGCAGTATTTT
TRBJ2-1	TRBV7-2	few	.	CASSRHNEQFF	TGTGCCAGCAGCCGACACAATGAGCAGTTCTTC
TRBJ2-5	TRBV5-1	many	TRBD2	CASSLWASGRETQYF	TGCGCCAGCAGCTTATGGGCTAGCGGGAGAGAGACCCAGTACTTC
TRBJ2-5	TRBV5-1	.	.	CASSLGSSAVPQWEQYF	TGCGCCAGCAGCTTGGGGTCGTCAGCGGTCCCCCAGTGGGAGCAGTACTTC
TRBJ1-2	TRBV14	.	.	CASSQELGTDGYTF	TGTGCCAGCAGCCAAGAACTAGGAACCGATGGCTACACCTTC
TRBJ2-7	TRBV12-3/TRBV12-4	.	.	CASTYRQAQRQYF	TGTGCCAGCACCTACCGACAGGCTCAACGGCAGTACTTC
TRBJ2-1	TRBV27	.	.	CASSLKHWAGSGNEQFF	TGTGCCAGCAGTTTGAAGCACTGGGCAGGTTCTGGGAATGAGCAGTTCTTC
TRBJ2-1	TRBV7-3	.	TRBD1	CASSPGDRVSNEQFF	TGTGCCAGCAGCCCAGGGGACAGGGTATCGAATGAGCAGTTCTTC
TRBJ1-1	TRBV20-1	.	.	CSASSGTEAFF	TGCAGTGCTTCGTCGGGGACAGAAGCTTTCTTT
TRBJ2-7	TRBV7-9	few	.	CASSSGTKPEQYF	TGTGCCAGCAGCTCCGGGACAAAACCCGAGCAGTACTTC
TRBJ2-7	TRBV7-2	.	TRBD2	CASSLDIRLAGNEQYF	TGTGCCAGCAGCTTAGATATCCGACTAGCGGGAAATGAGCAGTACTTC
TRBJ2-7	TRBV7-6	.	TRBD2	CACSRLAGVPHEQYF	TGTGCCTGCAGCCGGCTAGCGGGAGTCCCCCACGAGCAGTACTTC
TRBJ1-2	TRBV7-9	once	.	CASSLGWVDGYTF	TGTGCCAGCTCCTTAGGATGGGTGGATGGCTACACCTTC
TRBJ2-3	TRBV29-1	.	.	CSGDTPTDTQYF	TGCAGCGGGGACACCCCCACAGATACGCAGTATTTT
TRBJ2-7	TRBV7-2	few	.	CASGRQATYEQYF	TGTGCCAGCGGCCGACAGGCCACTTACGAGCAGTACTTC
TRBJ2-4	TRBV7-2	.	TRBD2	CASRHELIAGGDIQYF	TGTGCCAGCAGGCATGAACTGATAGCGGGAGGGGACATTCAGTACTTC
TRBJ2-5	TRBV9	.	TRBD2	CASSVSTSGRTQYF	TGTGCCAGCAGCGTATCGACTAGCGGGAGGACCCAGTACTTC
TRBJ2-3	TRBV6-2/TRBV6-3	.	.	CASSYTFDTQYF	TGTGCCAGCAGTTACACCTTCGATACGCAGTATTTT
TRBJ1-1	TRBV7-9	.	.	CASSLVLGPPEAFF	TGTGCCAGCAGCCTTGTTCTAGGGCCCCCTGAAGCTTTCTTT